These 30 T cell receptor beta chains were sequenced from one sample in a study of glioma-infiltrating T cells after dendritic cell vaccination. Libraries were prepared by immunoSEQ multiplex PCR; TCRdb keeps only in-frame clonotypes and omits some of them. In the table there are 50,000 to 80,000 clones, about 81% of which are singletons. The starting material was blood, obtained before dendritic cell vaccination. Every receptor here comes from a human donor with glioblastoma.

The chain employs TRBV15 and TRBJ1-1; D possibly corresponds to TRBD1 (6 bases). V dropped 2 bases and J dropped 11 bases, with 12 bases sitting between them. Germline V CDR1 and CDR2: LNHNV, YYDKDF (reference sequence). The CDR3 totals 12 residues. The CDR3: CATSRQRRGAFF. The CDR3 DNA follows: TGTGCCACCAGCAGACAACGTAGGGGGGCTTTCTTT.

This clone was counted a few times. This sequence joins TRBV18 and TRBJ2-2; D is perhaps TRBD1 (6 bases). Germline values: CDR1 KGHSH, CDR2 LQKENI. Trimming pared 3 bases from V and 2 bases from J, leaving 16 bases between. The CDR3 totals 17 residues. The CDR3 sequence is CASSPWDMIANTGELFF. The CDR3 region has the DNA TGTGCCAGCTCACCCTGGGACATGATAGCCAACACCGGGGAGCTGTTTTTT.

The chain links TRBV1 to TRBJ1-6. TRBV1 is reported as a pseudogene. This CDR3 contains 18 residues. The CDR3 nucleotides are TGCACCAGCAGCCAAGGGGGGGGGATCAGGTCCTATAATTCACCCCTCCACTTT. Translated, it gives CTSSQGGGIRSYNSPLHF.

This clone occurred once. The chain employs TRBV27 and TRBJ1-5; D is unclear. Germline CDR1 is MNHEY and CDR2 is SMNVEV (reference sequence). Between the trimmed V and J ends, which lost 1 base and 2 bases, there was a span of 12 bases. CDR3 length: 16 amino acids. The CDR3 loop reads CASSLWSGEGNQPQHF. The CDR3 nucleotides are TGTGCCAGCAGTTTATGGTCGGGTGAAGGCAATCAGCCCCAGCATTTT.

V usage is TRBV15 and J usage is TRBJ1-5, with 8 bases lining up with TRBD1. The CDR3 has 15 amino acids. J gave up 5 bases and V 5 bases, and 8 bases lay outside the gene matches. From germline, CDR1 is LNHNV and CDR2 YYDKDF (reference sequence). CDR3 region: CATSPRDRIDQPQHF. CDR3 coding DNA: TGTGCCACCAGCCCCCGGGACAGGATCGATCAGCCCCAGCATTTT.

The chain has TRBV5-6 and TRBJ1-5; 11 bases map to TRBD1. The CDR3 is 15 amino acids. The trim removed 4 bases at V and 6 bases at J, leaving 6 bases unmatched. The germline gives CDR1 SGHDT, CDR2 YYEEEE. The CDR3 nucleotides read TGTGCCAGCAGCCTGGGACAGGGGGGTGGTCAGCCCCAGCATTTT. It is translated as CASSLGQGGGQPQHF.

This chain connects TRBV21-1 to TRBJ2-7; the table calls TRBD1, which could not be checked here. TRBV21-1 is labeled a pseudogene. The CDR3 is 13 residues long. CDR3 nucleotides: TGTGCCAGTCCCCGGGACACGGCCTACGAGCAGTACTTC. Translating gives CASPRDTAYEQYF.

In its sample, this clone was seen a few times. The chain carries TRBV18 and TRBJ1-2, with TRBD1 as a possible D gene (6 bases). Germline V CDR1 and CDR2: KGHSH, LQKENI. This CDR3 has 14 amino acids. V was trimmed by 3 bases and J by 6 bases, leaving 14 bases between them. This CDR3 reads CASSPSGEANGYTF. CDR3 sequence (DNA): TGTGCCAGCTCACCCTCAGGGGAAGCCAATGGCTACACCTTC. The whole variable domain, filled in from reference TRBV18 and TRBJ1-2, reads NAGVMQNPRHLVRRRGQEARLRCSPMKGHSHVYWYRQLPEEGLKFMVYLQKENIIDESGMPKERFSAEFPKEGPSILRIQQVVRGDSAAYFCASSPSGEANGYTFGSGTRLTVV.

The gene calls are TRBV25-1 and TRBJ2-3; D gene uncertain. Trimming shortened V by 7 bases and J by 6 bases, and 14 bases separated the two germline ends. Germline loops: CDR1 MGHDK, CDR2 SYGVNS. There are 13 residues in the CDR3. This chain's CDR3 is CASNSPSEDTQYF. CDR3 bases: TGTGCCAGCAACTCTCCGTCGGAGGATACGCAGTATTTT.

The chain joins TRBV7-2 to TRBJ2-3; 11 bases agree with TRBD2. Germline loops: CDR1 SGHTA, CDR2 FQGNSA. The CDR3 runs 15 residues. Trimming took 3 bases from V and 3 from J; bases not matched to a gene: 2. The CDR3 reads CASSFSGGGTDTQYF. In nucleotides, the CDR3 is TGTGCCAGCAGCTTTAGCGGGGGGGGAACAGATACGCAGTATTTT.

V and J are TRBV2 and TRBJ1-5, with 7 positions matching TRBD1. V dropped 6 bases and J dropped 3; count of bases not matched to a gene: 5. The length of the CDR3 is 14 residues. Per the germline V gene, CDR1 is SNHLY and CDR2 is FYNNEI. CDR3 nucleotide sequence: TGTGCCAGCAGCCCTACAGGGGACAATCAGCCCCAGCATTTT. It specifies CASSPTGDNQPQHF.

The chain links TRBV5-1 to TRBJ2-1; 8 nucleotides match TRBD1. CDR3 length equals 15 residues. CDR1 SGHRS and CDR2 YFSETQ come from the germline V gene. Germline trimming cut 0 bases from V and 2 bases from J; bases unmatched to any gene: 1. The CDR3 DNA sequence: TGCGCCAGCAGCTTGGGACAGGGGACCTACAATGAGCAGTTCTTC. It codes for CASSLGQGTYNEQFF.

V is TRBV28 and J is TRBJ2-7, with D tentatively TRBD2 (6 bases). The CDR3 contains 13 residues. The V gene lost 6 bases and the J gene lost 2 bases, with 11 bases spanning the gap. Germline V lookup: CDR1 MDHEN, CDR2 SYDVKM. The CDR3 here is CASSLGGTYEQYF. CDR3 nucleotide sequence: TGTGCCAGCAGCCTGGGGGGAACCTACGAGCAGTACTTC.

V and J are TRBV19 and TRBJ2-3, with TRBD2 as a possible D gene (5 bases). Trimming removed 3 bases from V and 0 bases from J, with 7 bases in between. The CDR3 length is 14 residues. Germline V gives CDR1 LNHDA, CDR2 SQIVND (reference sequence). In DNA form, the CDR3 reads TGTGCCAGTAGTATGGCGGGTAGCACAGATACGCAGTATTTT. Translating it yields CASSMAGSTDTQYF.

The chain combines TRBV29-1 with TRBJ1-3; D remains unclear. Germline V lookup: CDR1 SQVTM, CDR2 ANQGSEA. V was cut by 4 bases and J by 9 bases, with 28 bases left in between. The CDR3 covers 17 residues. The CDR3 nucleotides are TGCAGCGTTGTGATTGGCCTGGAAGGCAGGTCACTTCCCACCATATATTTT. It is translated as CSVVIGLEGRSLPTIYF. Together with reference TRBV29-1 and TRBJ1-3, the CDR3 gives the full variable domain: SAVISQKPSRDICQRGTSLTIQCQVDSQVTMMFWYRQQPGQSLTLIATANQGSEATYESGFVIDKFPISRPNLTFSTLTVSNMSPEDSSIYLCSVVIGLEGRSLPTIYFGEGSWLTVV.

In regard to this clone: The junction and the germline gene differ at one end; a read error may be behind it. The chain is built from TRBV7-7 and TRBJ2-3, with TRBD1 matching over 7 bases. The CDR3 covers 15 residues. Per germline, CDR1 SSHAT and CDR2 FNYEAQ (reference sequence). The DNA for the CDR3 is TGTGCTAGCAGCTTAGCAGGGGGTAGCACAGATACGCAGTATTTT. It yields the protein CASSLAGGSTDTQYF.

The chain employs TRBV5-8 and TRBJ2-3; D perhaps matches TRBD2 (6 bases). CDR1 and CDR2 (germline): SGHTS, YDEGEE. CDR3 length: 14 amino acids. In nucleotides, the CDR3 is TGTGCTTACCGACGCCGGGGGAGCACAGATACGCAGTATTTT. This codes for CAYRRRGSTDTQYF.

CDR3 sequence reads: CASSNVGREKYF. For the CDR3, the DNA is TGTGCCAGCAGCAATGTGGGCCGGGAAAAGTACTTC. The chain links TRBV7-9 to TRBJ2-7; TRBD2 is a possible D gene (5 bases). V dropped 5 bases and J dropped 11 bases, with 16 bases sitting between them. This CDR3 spans 12 amino acids. Germline loops: CDR1 SEHNR, CDR2 FQNEAQ (reference sequence).

The chain combines TRBV6-1 with TRBJ1-1, with 7 bases that match TRBD1. CDR1 and CDR2 from the germline V gene are MNHNS and SASEGT. The V segment lost 4 bases and the J segment 1 base; nucleotides outside the gene matches: 3. The CDR3 covers 14 residues. For the CDR3, the DNA is TGTGCCAGCAGTGGCCGGACAGGGAACACTGAAGCTTTCTTT. Translated, it gives CASSGRTGNTEAFF.

V usage is TRBV7-2 and J usage is TRBJ2-1, with 7 bases identical to TRBD1. This CDR3 has 16 amino acids. Germline CDR1 and CDR2: SGHTA and FQGNSA. Unmatched junction bases numbered 19, after V lost 5 bases and J lost 12 bases. The CDR3 loop is CASSRRTGQALSVQFF. The CDR3 coding sequence is TGTGCCAGCAGCCGCCGGACTGGACAGGCTTTATCTGTGCAGTTCTTC.

The chain has TRBV27 and TRBJ2-7; 8 bases fit TRBD1. CDR1 and CDR2 (germline): MNHEY, SMNVEV (reference sequence). Trimming took 2 bases from V and 1 from J; bases not matched to a gene: 4. This CDR3 has 15 amino acids. The CDR3 DNA sequence: TGTGCCAGCAGTTTAAGCCGGGACAGGTCCTACGAGCAGTACTTC. Its translation is CASSLSRDRSYEQYF.

V and J are TRBV9 and TRBJ1-1, with 8 bases that match TRBD1. CDR1 and CDR2 from the germline V gene are SGDLS and YYNGEE. The length of the CDR3 is 15 residues. The V gene end was trimmed by 2 bases and the J gene end by 3 bases; junction bases not matched to a gene: 6. CDR3 protein: CASSVDTGGDTEAFF. CDR3 nucleotides: TGTGCCAGCAGCGTCGATACAGGGGGGGACACTGAAGCTTTCTTT.

The chain links TRBV27 to TRBJ2-3; D is uncertain. This CDR3 has 14 amino acids. V was shortened by 5 bases and J by 0 bases, with 9 bases between the two germline ends. Germline lookup yields CDR1 MNHEY and CDR2 SMNVEV (reference sequence). This CDR3 reads CASSAFTSTDTQYF. DNA for the CDR3: TGTGCCAGCAGTGCCTTCACTAGCACAGATACGCAGTATTTT.

This sequence joins TRBV27 and TRBJ2-7; TRBD2 might be the D (7 bases). Germline V gene data show CDR1 as MNHEY and CDR2 as SMNVEV (reference sequence). The CDR3 length is 14 residues. Trimming took 3 bases from V and 6 from J, leaving 15 bases between them. CDR3 in amino acids: CASSLNGGPFEQYF. CDR3 nucleotide sequence: TGTGCCAGCAGTTTGAACGGGGGGCCCTTCGAGCAGTACTTC.

The rearrangement joins TRBV30 to TRBJ1-6; 8 nucleotides agree with TRBD1. V was clipped by 2 bases and J by 7 bases; unmatched bases: 4. Germline V gene data show CDR1 as GTSNPN and CDR2 as SVGIG (reference sequence). The CDR3 loop spans 14 amino acids. The CDR3 is CAWSLGQDNSPLHF. In DNA form, the CDR3 reads TGTGCCTGGAGTCTGGGACAGGACAATTCACCCCTCCACTTT. The full variable domain, completed using reference TRBV30 and TRBJ1-6, is SQTIHQWPATLVQPVGSPLSLECTVEGTSNPNLYWYRQAAGRGLQLLFYSVGIGQISSEVPQNLSASRPQDRQFILSSKKLLLSDSGFYLCAWSLGQDNSPLHFGNGTRLTVT.

The chain couples TRBV5-1 to TRBJ2-5; 8 nucleotides align to TRBD1. V lost 4 bases, J lost 5 bases, and 4 bases stayed unmatched. There are 13 residues in the CDR3. Germline V gene sequence: CDR1 SGHRS, CDR2 YFSETQ. The CDR3 DNA sequence: TGCGCCAGCAGCGTGTACAGGGGGGAGACCCAGTACTTC. Protein sequence: CASSVYRGETQYF.

The chain has TRBV5-1 and TRBJ2-7; tentative D call: TRBD2 (6 bases). This CDR3 region has 14 residues. Germline CDR1 SGHRS, CDR2 YFSETQ. V dropped 4 bases and J dropped 2 bases, with 13 bases sitting between them. DNA for the CDR3: TGCGCCAGCAGCCCTGGGACTCAAACCTACGAGCAGTACTTC. Translated: CASSPGTQTYEQYF. Variable domain in full (rest from reference TRBV5-1 and TRBJ2-7): KAGVTQTPRYLIKTRGQQVTLSCSPISGHRSVSWYQQTPGQGLQFLFEYFSETQRNKGNFPGRFSGRQFSNSRSEMNVSTLELGDSALYLCASSPGTQTYEQYFGPGTRLTVT.

This rearrangement joins TRBV6-5 to TRBJ2-1; the D is unclear. The CDR3 sequence is 15 residues long. Germline-derived CDR1 and CDR2 are MNHEY and SVGAGI. Trimming took 6 bases from V and 0 from J, leaving 12 bases between them. As DNA, the CDR3 is TGTGCCAGCAGCAGAGCGCAATTCTCCTACAATGAGCAGTTCTTC. This sequence encodes CASSRAQFSYNEQFF.

V gene TRBV6-5 combines with J gene TRBJ2-1; 7 nucleotides match TRBD2. Trimming at V came to 5 bases and at J to 9 bases, leaving 10 bases not matched to a gene. The length of the CDR3 is 14 residues. Germline-derived CDR1 and CDR2 are MNHEY and SVGAGI. In nucleotides, the CDR3 is TGTGCCAGCAGTGCCGGGACTACCCGCAGTGAGCAGTTCTTC. Translated, it gives CASSAGTTRSEQFF.

V is TRBV29-1 and J is TRBJ2-1; 9 positions match TRBD2. The ends lost 7 bases at V and 8 bases at J; junction bases unmatched: 12. The CDR3 spans 14 residues. Germline CDR1 SQVTM, CDR2 ANQGSEA. The CDR3 coding sequence is TGCAGCGCTAGGCGTGGCGGGGGGGCTTATGAGCAGTTCTTC. As protein: CSARRGGGAYEQFF.